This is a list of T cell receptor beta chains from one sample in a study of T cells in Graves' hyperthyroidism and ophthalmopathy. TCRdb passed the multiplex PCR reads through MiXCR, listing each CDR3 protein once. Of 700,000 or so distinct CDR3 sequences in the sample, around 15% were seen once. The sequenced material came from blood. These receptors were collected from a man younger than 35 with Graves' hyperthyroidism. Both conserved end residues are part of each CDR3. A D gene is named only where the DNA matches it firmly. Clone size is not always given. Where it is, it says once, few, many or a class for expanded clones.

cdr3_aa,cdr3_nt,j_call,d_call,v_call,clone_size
CASSLSMTTNEQFF,TGTGCCAGCAGCTTATCGATGACTACCAATGAGCAGTTCTTC,TRBJ2-1,-,TRBV13,few
CAWSSLGTQYF,TGTGCCTGGAGTTCCTTAGGTACGCAGTATTTT,TRBJ2-3,-,TRBV30,few
CSAPPGRRGGTDTQYF,TGCAGTGCTCCCCCTGGTCGCAGGGGAGGTACAGATACGCAGTATTTT,TRBJ2-3,-,TRBV20-1,few
CASSYGTGTYNEQFF,TGTGCCAGCAGTTACGGGACAGGGACCTACAATGAGCAGTTCTTC,TRBJ2-1,TRBD1,TRBV7-9,few
CASSSPPIGTADQPQHF,TGTGCCAGCAGTTCCCCGCCCATCGGGACAGCGGATCAGCCCCAGCATTTT,TRBJ1-5,TRBD1,TRBV6-2/TRBV6-3,few
CASSSPGTGAPDTQYF,TGCGCCAGCAGTTCCCCCGGGACAGGGGCCCCAGATACGCAGTATTTT,TRBJ2-3,TRBD1,TRBV5-1,many
CASSQTDNRDRERGYTF,TGCGCCAGCAGCCAAACAGACAACCGGGACAGGGAGCGTGGCTACACCTTC,TRBJ1-2,TRBD1,TRBV5-1,-
CASSLRRGRGLTDTQYF,TGTGCCAGCAGCTTAAGACGCGGAAGGGGGCTAACAGATACGCAGTATTTT,TRBJ2-3,TRBD1,TRBV7-9,few
CASSLEGLAGATYEQYF,TGCGCCAGCAGCTTGGAAGGACTAGCGGGGGCTACCTACGAGCAGTACTTC,TRBJ2-7,TRBD2,TRBV5-1,-
CASSFRWEGTYEQYF,TGTGCCAGCAGCTTTCGATGGGAGGGAACCTACGAGCAGTACTTC,TRBJ2-7,TRBD2,TRBV5-8,-
CSVRQGLNTEAFF,TGCAGCGTCCGACAGGGCCTGAACACTGAAGCTTTCTTT,TRBJ1-1,TRBD1,TRBV29-1,-
CSARAKRMNTEAFF,TGCAGTGCTAGAGCAAAGAGAATGAACACTGAAGCTTTCTTT,TRBJ1-1,-,TRBV20-1,few
CASSLGLAGGNIQYF,TGTGCCAGCAGCCTCGGACTAGCGGGAGGTAACATTCAGTACTTC,TRBJ2-4,TRBD2,TRBV3-1,many
CASSYDLGTSGRTGELFF,TGTGCCAGCAGCTACGATCTCGGGACTAGCGGGAGGACCGGGGAGCTGTTTTTT,TRBJ2-2,TRBD2,TRBV11-3,-
CASSSPRTGPRGETQYF,TGTGCCAGCAGCTCACCACGAACCGGGCCAAGGGGAGAGACCCAGTACTTC,TRBJ2-5,-,TRBV7-9,-
CACRVPRRIEKPFF,TGTGCCTGCAGGGTACCTCGACGGATTGAAAAACCGTTTTTT,TRBJ1-4,-,TRBV28,-